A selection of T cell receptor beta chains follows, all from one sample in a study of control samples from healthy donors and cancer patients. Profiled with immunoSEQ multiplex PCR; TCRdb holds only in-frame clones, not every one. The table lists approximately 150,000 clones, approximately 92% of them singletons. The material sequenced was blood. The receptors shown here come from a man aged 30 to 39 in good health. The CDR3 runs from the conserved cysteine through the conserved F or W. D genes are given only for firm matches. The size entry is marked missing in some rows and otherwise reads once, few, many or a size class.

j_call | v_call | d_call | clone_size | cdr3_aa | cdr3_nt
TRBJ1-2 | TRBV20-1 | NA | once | CSASRSQSYTF | TGCAGTGCTAGTAGGTCCCAATCCTACACCTTC
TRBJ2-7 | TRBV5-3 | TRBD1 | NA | CARRAGQGSSYEQYF | TGTGCCAGAAGAGCCGGACAGGGAAGCTCCTACGAGCAGTACTTC
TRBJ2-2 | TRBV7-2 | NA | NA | CACTESTGELFF | TGTGCCTGCACAGAATCCACCGGGGAGCTGTTTTTT
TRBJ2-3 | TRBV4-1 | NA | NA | CASSRPLAEVTDTQYF | TGCGCCAGCAGCCGTCCTTTAGCGGAGGTCACAGATACGCAGTATTTT
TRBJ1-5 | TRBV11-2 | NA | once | CASSLNGLGQPQHF | TGTGCCAGCAGCTTAAACGGTCTTGGGCAGCCCCAGCATTTT
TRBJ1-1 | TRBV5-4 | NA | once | CASSPSSRAPDKAFF | TGTGCCAGCAGCCCTAGCTCCAGGGCCCCTGACAAAGCTTTCTTT
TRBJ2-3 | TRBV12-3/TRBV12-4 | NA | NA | CASTQLGDTQYF | TGTGCCAGCACCCAATTGGGGGATACGCAGTATTTT
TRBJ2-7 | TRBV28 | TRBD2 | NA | CASSPDLAGGSYEQYF | TGTGCCAGCAGTCCCGATTTGGCGGGGGGCTCCTACGAGCAGTACTTC
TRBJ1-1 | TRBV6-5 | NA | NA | CASLGLAEAFF | TGTGCCAGCCTAGGGTTGGCTGAAGCTTTCTTT
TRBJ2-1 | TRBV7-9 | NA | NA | CASSLIAGNRQQFF | TGTGCCAGCAGCTTAATCGCAGGGAATAGGCAGCAGTTCTTC
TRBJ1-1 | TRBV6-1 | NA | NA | CASSEIWDTNTEAFF | TGTGCCAGCAGTGAAATTTGGGACACCAACACTGAAGCTTTCTTT
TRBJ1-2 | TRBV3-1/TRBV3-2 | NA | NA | CASSQDEGNYGYTF | TGTGCCAGCAGCCAAGATGAAGGGAACTATGGCTACACCTTC
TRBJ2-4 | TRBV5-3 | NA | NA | CARSLCLGDRQNIQYF | TGTGCCAGAAGCTTGTGCTTGGGGGATCGGCAAAACATTCAGTACTTC
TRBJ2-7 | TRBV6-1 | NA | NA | CASSEELGARVYEQYF | TGTGCCAGCAGTGAAGAACTAGGGGCCAGAGTCTACGAGCAGTACTTC
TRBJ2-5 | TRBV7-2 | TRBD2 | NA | CASSLVAGGLETQYF | TGTGCCAGCAGCTTAGTGGCGGGGGGGCTGGAGACCCAGTACTTC
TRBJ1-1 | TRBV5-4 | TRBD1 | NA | CASSLQGPSNTEAFF | TGTGCCAGCAGCTTACAGGGGCCTTCGAACACTGAAGCTTTCTTT
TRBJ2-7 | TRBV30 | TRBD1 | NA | CAWSPQGIEQYF | TGTGCCTGGAGTCCACAGGGGATCGAGCAGTACTTC
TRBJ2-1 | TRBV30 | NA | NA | CAWSFGFEQFF | TGTGCCTGGAGTTTCGGTTTTGAGCAGTTCTTC
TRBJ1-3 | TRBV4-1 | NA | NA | CASSNLDRYSGNTIYF | TGCGCCAGCAGCAACTTGGATCGGTACTCTGGAAACACCATATATTTT
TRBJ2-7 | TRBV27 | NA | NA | CASSTGNYEQYF | TGTGCCAGCAGTACCGGGAACTACGAGCAGTACTTC
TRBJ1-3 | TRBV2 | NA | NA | CASILGLSSGNTIYF | TGTGCCAGCATATTGGGACTCAGCTCTGGAAACACCATATATTTT
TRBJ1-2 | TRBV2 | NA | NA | CASSERHYGYTF | TGTGCCAGCAGTGAAAGACACTATGGCTACACCTTC
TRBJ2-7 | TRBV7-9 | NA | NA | CASSFPGTGRYEQYF | TGTGCCAGCAGCTTTCCCGGGACGGGACGCTACGAGCAGTACTTC
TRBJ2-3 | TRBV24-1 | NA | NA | CATSDFSLEGSDTQYF | TGTGCCACCAGTGATTTCTCGCTAGAGGGGTCAGATACGCAGTATTTT
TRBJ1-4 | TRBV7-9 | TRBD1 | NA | CASSPPTGEGEKLFF | TGTGCCAGCAGCCCCCCTACAGGGGAGGGGGAAAAACTGTTTTTT
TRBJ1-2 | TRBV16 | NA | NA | CASSQSKGTNYGYTF | TGTGCCAGCAGCCAATCTAAGGGAACTAACTATGGCTACACCTTC
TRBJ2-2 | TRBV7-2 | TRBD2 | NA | CASSQRGLAGPGELFF | TGTGCCAGCAGCCAACGGGGACTAGCGGGGCCCGGGGAGCTGTTTTTT
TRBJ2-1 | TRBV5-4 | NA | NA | CASSLGGPTVDEQFF | TGTGCCAGCAGCTTGGGGGGCCCCACGGTGGATGAGCAGTTCTTC
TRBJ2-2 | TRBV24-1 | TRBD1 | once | CATSDLGGQSTGELFF | TGTGCCACCAGTGATTTAGGGGGACAGAGCACCGGGGAGCTGTTTTTT
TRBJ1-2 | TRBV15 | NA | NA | CATSRTRGNANGYTF | TGTGCCACCAGCAGAACCCGGGGTAACGCCAATGGCTACACCTTC
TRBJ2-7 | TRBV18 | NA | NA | CASSPTHGVYEQYF | TGTGCCAGCTCACCGACCCACGGGGTCTACGAGCAGTACTTC
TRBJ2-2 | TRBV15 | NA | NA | CATSTRQGGTGELFF | TGTGCCACCAGCACTAGACAGGGAGGCACCGGGGAGCTGTTTTTT
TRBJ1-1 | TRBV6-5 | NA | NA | CASRPTDTSHTEAFF | TGTGCCAGCCGTCCCACAGACACATCGCATACTGAAGCTTTCTTT
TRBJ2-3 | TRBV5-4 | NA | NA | CASSSKSTDTQYF | TGTGCCAGCAGCTCCAAAAGCACAGATACGCAGTATTTT
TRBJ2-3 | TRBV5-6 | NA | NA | CASSSEENTQYF | TGTGCCAGCAGCTCGGAAGAGAATACGCAGTATTTT
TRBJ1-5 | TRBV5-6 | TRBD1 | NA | CASSLTGGGNQPQHF | TGTGCCAGCAGCTTGACAGGGGGCGGCAATCAGCCCCAGCATTTT
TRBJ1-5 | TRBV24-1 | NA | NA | CATSVRDSNQPQHF | TGTGCCACCAGTGTACGGGACAGCAATCAGCCCCAGCATTTT
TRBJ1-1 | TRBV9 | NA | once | CASSVDLNTEAFF | TGTGCCAGCAGCGTAGACCTAAACACTGAAGCTTTCTTT
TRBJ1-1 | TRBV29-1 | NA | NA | CSVGAANTEAFF | TGCAGCGTTGGGGCAGCGAACACTGAAGCTTTCTTT
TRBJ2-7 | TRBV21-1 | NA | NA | CASRKAGGEQYF | TGTGCCAGCAGGAAAGCAGGGGGTGAGCAGTACTTC
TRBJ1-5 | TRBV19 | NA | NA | CASLERGSNQPQHF | TGTGCCAGCCTGGAGAGGGGTAGCAATCAGCCCCAGCATTTT